These 5 T cell receptor beta chains were all obtained from the same sample, sequenced in a study of CD8 T cells in ankylosing spondylitis. The study, taken as a whole, reports: Seemingly distinctive of ankylosing spondylitis blood was a TCR beta motif formed by eight highly homologous variants.

These receptors are not linked to any known antigen. From the 5' RACE reads, TCRdb called clonotypes with MiXCR, one entry per CDR3 protein. Of 700,000 to 850,000 distinct CDR3 sequences in the sample, about 12% are singletons; the top ten hold approximately 0.51%. Sequencing was done on a sample of blood, either unsorted or a sorted T cell fraction (not recorded which). These receptors came from a male donor with ankylosing spondylitis.

This clonotype turned up a few times. V and J are TRBV24-1 and TRBJ2-7; 9 bases map to TRBD1. With 4 bases clipped from V and 3 bases from J, the junction kept 6 bases outside the gene matches. This CDR3 has 15 residues. From germline, CDR1 is KGHDR and CDR2 SFDVKD. The CDR3 loop reads CATSDPGTGSYEQYF. The DNA for the CDR3 is TGTGCCACCAGTGACCCCGGGACAGGGAGCTACGAGCAGTACTTC.

This clonotype has only a few counts. The chain recombines TRBV5-6 with TRBJ2-5; D is possibly TRBD2 (5 bases). V lost 8 bases to trimming and J lost 2 bases, with 13 bases between them. Germline loops: CDR1 SGHDT, CDR2 YYEEEE. This CDR3 comprises 13 residues. CDR3: CASLGRGQETQYF. The CDR3 nucleotides read TGTGCCAGTCTGGGTCGGGGTCAAGAGACCCAGTACTTC.

The chain carries TRBV5-1 and TRBJ2-1; 14 bases line up with TRBD2. Germline V lookup: CDR1 SGHRS, CDR2 YFSETQ. The V gene end was trimmed by 2 bases and the J gene end by 8 bases; junction bases not matched to a gene: 9. The length of the CDR3 is 17 residues. CDR3 nucleotide sequence: TGCGCCAGCAGCTTATCGACTAGCGGGAGGGCCACGGATGAGCAGTTCTTC. Protein product: CASSLSTSGRATDEQFF.

This clonotype was seen at least ten times. The CDR3 nucleotides are TGCAGTGCTAGAGATCCCCTAGCGGGGGTCTACAATGAGCAGTTCTTC. This encodes CSARDPLAGVYNEQFF. The V call is TRBV20-1, the J call TRBJ2-1, with 10 bases lining up with TRBD2. The V segment lost 0 bases and the J segment 3 bases; nucleotides outside the gene matches: 5. The V gene's germline CDR1 is DFQATT and CDR2 SNEGSKA (reference sequence). The CDR3 totals 16 residues.

The table lists this clonotype with a few counts. V gene TRBV15 combines with J gene TRBJ2-5, with TRBD1 matching 9 bases. The V segment lost 5 bases and the J segment 6 bases; nucleotides outside the gene matches: 7. Germline values: CDR1 LNHNV, CDR2 YYDKDF (reference sequence). The CDR3 is 14 amino acids. CDR3 protein: CATSRRQGEKTQYF. Here the CDR3 DNA reads TGTGCCACCAGCCGACGACAGGGGGAAAAGACCCAGTACTTC.